A single T cell receptor (beta chain) is shown here with its context. Its antigen is currently unknown. 60 Vbeta and 13 Jbeta primers were used in PCR. Profiling relied on immunoSEQ multiplex PCR, and the TCRdb table lists in-frame clones only, not all of them. This table has 150,000 to 200,000 clones, about four fifths appearing once. The CDR3 spans 13 residues. CDR1 and CDR2 from the germline V gene are MNHEY and SVGAGI. V was trimmed by 2 bases and J by 4 bases, leaving 8 bases between them. The data were obtained in a study of cytomegalovirus exposure and HLA in healthy donors. Findings and caveats of the study: CMV serostatus stood as the only immune exposure information on hand.

The clonotype was recovered from a woman between 18 and 29 years old in good health and CMV-seropositive. This chain links TRBV6-5 with TRBJ1-2; no clear D. The sample consisted of PBMCs. The CDR3 loop reads CASSYGLSYGYTF. CDR3 sequence (DNA): TGTGCCAGCAGTTACGGTCTTAGCTATGGCTACACCTTC.